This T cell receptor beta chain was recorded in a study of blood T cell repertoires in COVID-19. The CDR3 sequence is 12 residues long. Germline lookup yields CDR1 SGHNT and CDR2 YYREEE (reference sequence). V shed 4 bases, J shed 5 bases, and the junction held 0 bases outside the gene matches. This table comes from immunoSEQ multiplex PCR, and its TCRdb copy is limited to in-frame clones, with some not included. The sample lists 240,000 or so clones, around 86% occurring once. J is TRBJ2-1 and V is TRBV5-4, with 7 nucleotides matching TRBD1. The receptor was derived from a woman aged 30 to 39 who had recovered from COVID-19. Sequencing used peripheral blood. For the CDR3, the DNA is TGTGCCAGCAGCGGACAGGACAATGAGCAGTTCTTC. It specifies CASSGQDNEQFF.